Listed here are 21 T cell receptor beta chains from one sample, sequenced in a study of shared clonotypes between healthy human individuals. Data came from immunoSEQ multiplex PCR; TCRdb stores just in-frame clones and leaves some out. The top ten hold less than 0.15% of the sample, which has roughly 2.4 million clones, 95% seen once. Input material: naive CD4+ T cells sorted from blood. As to subset: CD45RA+ positively selected. Receptors were obtained from a young man in good health.

In this sample, this clone turned up once. V usage is TRBV6-5 and J usage is TRBJ1-4; TRBD1 agrees at 7 bases. The V gene's germline CDR1 is MNHEY and CDR2 SVGAGI. V was clipped by 10 bases and J by 11 bases; unmatched bases: 13. The CDR3 consists of 13 residues. CDR3 loop: CATSPQTGRKLFF. CDR3 nucleotide sequence: TGTGCCACTAGTCCCCAGACAGGGCGGAAACTGTTTTTT.

This clone came up once. The same CDR3 also results from other DNA sequences found in this sample. The chain is built from TRBV2 and TRBJ2-7; D might be TRBD2 (6 bases). The CDR3 totals 12 residues. V lost 6 bases, J lost 2 bases, and 8 bases lay in between. CDR1 is SNHLY and CDR2 is FYNNEI in the germline V gene. The CDR3 spells CASRGEAYEQYF. The DNA for the CDR3 is TGTGCCAGCAGGGGGGAGGCCTACGAGCAGTACTTC.

The chain carries TRBV4-2 and TRBJ1-3, with D perhaps matching TRBD1 (5 bases). The CDR3 has 16 amino acids. The V gene's germline CDR1 is LGHNA and CDR2 YNFKEQ. V lost 5 bases to trimming and J lost 6 bases, with 20 bases between them. The CDR3 sequence is CASSVRDLPVENTIYF. CDR3 nucleotides: TGTGCCAGCAGCGTCCGGGACCTCCCCGTGGAAAACACCATATATTTT.

This chain connects TRBV18 to TRBJ2-4; D perhaps matches TRBD2 (6 bases). The CDR3 is 13 residues long. Germline V CDR1 and CDR2: KGHSH, LQKENI. V was trimmed by 6 bases and J by 15 bases, leaving 21 bases between them. The CDR3 sequence is CASSGGEALVAYF. In DNA form, the CDR3 reads TGTGCCAGCTCGGGGGGTGAGGCCCTCGTCGCGTACTTC.

This clone came up once. Other DNA sequences in this sample translate to the same CDR3. The chain joins TRBV7-2 to TRBJ2-7; TRBD1 matches at 9 bases. V trimming: 5 bases; J trimming: 0 bases; junction bases outside the gene matches: 2. The CDR3 has 14 amino acids. Germline V gene sequence: CDR1 SGHTA, CDR2 FQGNSA. The CDR3, as DNA: TGTGCCAGCAGCACGACAGGGGGCTCCTACGAGCAGTACTTC. This translates into CASSTTGGSYEQYF.

The chain joins TRBV27 to TRBJ2-1; D is perhaps TRBD1 (8 bases). V gave up 3 bases and J gave up 4 bases, with 19 bases separating them. CDR1 and CDR2 (germline): MNHEY, SMNVEV (reference sequence). The CDR3 has 17 residues. The CDR3, as DNA: TGTGCCAGCAGTTTGGAACGGACAGGGAGGGTGTACAATGAGCAGTTCTTC. It translates to CASSLERTGRVYNEQFF.

The V gene is TRBV30, the J gene TRBJ2-2; perhaps TRBD1 as D (5 bases). Deletions cut 5 bases from V and 0 bases from J, with 19 bases between. Germline V CDR1 and CDR2: GTSNPN, SVGIG (reference sequence). The CDR3 contains 17 residues. CDR3 in DNA: TGTGCCTGGGGGATGGGGCGGACCTCAACGAACACCGGGGAGCTGTTTTTT. Amino acid sequence: CAWGMGRTSTNTGELFF.

CDR3 residues: CASSYSGTRYEQYF. The CDR3 DNA sequence: TGTGCCAGCAGTTACTCGGGGACTCGCTACGAGCAGTACTTC. V and J are TRBV6-6 and TRBJ2-7; D might be TRBD2 (6 bases). There are 14 residues in the CDR3. Trimming removed 0 bases at V and 3 bases at J, with 9 bases between. Per the germline V gene, CDR1 is MNHNY and CDR2 is SVGAGI (reference sequence).

The chain recombines TRBV6-5 with TRBJ2-1; D possibly corresponds to TRBD2 (6 bases). CDR3 length equals 14 residues. Germline CDR1 and CDR2: MNHEY and SVGAGI. V lost 0 bases and J 8 bases, leaving 11 bases between the germline ends. CDR3 sequence reads: CASSYSRGGYEQFF. DNA of the CDR3: TGTGCCAGCAGTTACTCGAGAGGAGGGTATGAGCAGTTCTTC.

The chain couples TRBV28 to TRBJ2-6, with D tentatively TRBD2 (5 bases). Germline V gene sequence: CDR1 MDHEN, CDR2 SYDVKM. V was trimmed by 2 bases and J by 4 bases, leaving 9 bases between them. The CDR3 spans 15 residues. The CDR3 spells CASSLTGSGANVLTF. The CDR3 region has the DNA TGTGCCAGCAGTTTAACGGGATCAGGGGCCAACGTCCTGACTTTC.

The rearrangement links TRBV6-6 to TRBJ1-5; a possible D gene is TRBD1 (5 bases). Per the germline V gene, CDR1 is MNHNY and CDR2 is SVGAGI (reference sequence). Deletions cut 2 bases from V and 4 bases from J, with 9 bases between. The CDR3 is made up of 14 amino acids. CDR3 in amino acids: CASSYGRANQPQHF. The CDR3 DNA reads TGTGCCAGCAGTTACGGCAGGGCGAATCAGCCCCAGCATTTT.

This chain uses TRBV6-5 with TRBJ2-1, with 8 bases that match TRBD2. This CDR3 has 13 amino acids. The V and J ends lost 6 bases and 3 bases, in that order; junction bases with no gene match: 1. Germline V gene sequence: CDR1 MNHEY, CDR2 SVGAGI. The CDR3 is CASRSGGYNEQFF. The CDR3 nucleotides read TGTGCCAGCAGGAGCGGGGGCTACAATGAGCAGTTCTTC.

The V and J genes are TRBV5-7 and TRBJ2-3; TRBD2 might be the D (6 bases). TRBV5-7 is annotated as an ORF whose role is uncertain. The ends were cut back, 1 base at V and 3 bases at J, with 18 bases in the middle. The CDR3 is made up of 17 amino acids. The CDR3 nucleotides are TGTGCCAGCAGCTTGCTCGCCTCCGGGAGAAGGACAGATACGCAGTATTTT. Encoded protein: CASSLLASGRRTDTQYF.

The CDR3 bases are TGCGCCAGCAGCTTGCAGTCCGGGGACACCGGGGAGCTGTTTTTT. The encoded protein is CASSLQSGDTGELFF. The chain joins TRBV5-1 to TRBJ2-2; a possible D gene is TRBD2 (5 bases). Trimming removed 1 base at V and 3 bases at J, with 10 bases between. Per germline, CDR1 SGHRS and CDR2 YFSETQ. The CDR3 sequence is 15 residues long.

The chain joins TRBV28 to TRBJ2-7; TRBD2 aligns across 8 bases. The ends lost 7 bases at V and 2 bases at J; junction bases unmatched: 7. CDR3 size: 14 residues. Germline assignment: CDR1 MDHEN and CDR2 SYDVKM. The CDR3 nucleotides are TGTGCCAGCACCTCGGGGGGGACCCCCTACGAGCAGTACTTC. This translates into CASTSGGTPYEQYF.

The rearrangement joins TRBV11-2 to TRBJ2-7; the D gene could be TRBD1 or TRBD2 (5 bases each). Looked up from germline, CDR1 is SGHAT and CDR2 is FQNNGV. V dropped 6 bases and J dropped 7 bases, with 25 bases sitting between them. The length of the CDR3 is 16 residues. The CDR3 region is CASRGFRDVLWREQYF. CDR3 bases: TGTGCCAGCAGAGGTTTCCGGGACGTCCTTTGGCGGGAGCAGTACTTC.

Concerning this clone itself: This specimen includes other DNA sequences encoding the same CDR3. V and J are TRBV27 and TRBJ1-1; 7 positions match TRBD1. CDR3 size: 13 residues. V was clipped by 6 bases and J by 1 base; unmatched bases: 2. Germline V gene data show CDR1 as MNHEY and CDR2 as SMNVEV (reference sequence). The CDR3 DNA reads TGTGCCAGCAGCTGGACAGGGAACACTGAAGCTTTCTTT. Translation gives CASSWTGNTEAFF.

Details on this clone: The sample contains more than one DNA sequence encoding this CDR3. This rearrangement joins TRBV9 to TRBJ2-7, with 10 bases fitting TRBD2. V lost 1 base to trimming and J lost 2 bases; unmatched junction nucleotides: 0. The CDR3 sequence is 14 residues long. The germline V gene encodes CDR1 SGDLS and CDR2 YYNGEE. The CDR3: CASSVTSGTYEQYF. The CDR3 DNA reads as TGTGCCAGCAGCGTAACTAGCGGGACCTACGAGCAGTACTTC.

V is TRBV30 and J is TRBJ1-1; D gene ambiguous. Germline V gene data show CDR1 as GTSNPN and CDR2 as SVGIG (reference sequence). V was cut by 4 bases and J by 7 bases, with 10 bases left in between. The CDR3 runs 11 residues. CDR3 amino acids: CAWNRQFEAFF. CDR3 sequence (DNA): TGTGCCTGGAACCGCCAGTTTGAAGCTTTCTTT.

The rearrangement joins TRBV11-3 to TRBJ2-7; possible D gene TRBD1, 6 bases. Looked up from germline, CDR1 is SGHNT and CDR2 is YENEEA. Deletions cut 5 bases from V and 5 bases from J, with 16 bases between. CDR3 length: 14 residues. The CDR3 region is CASSPQGYADEQYF. CDR3 bases: TGTGCCAGCAGCCCACAGGGTTATGCGGACGAGCAGTACTTC.

The V and J genes are TRBV7-9 and TRBJ2-5; the D call may be TRBD1 or TRBD2 (6 bases each). V was trimmed by 1 base and J by 4 bases, leaving 19 bases between them. The germline gives CDR1 SEHNR, CDR2 FQNEAQ (reference sequence). There are 17 residues in the CDR3. In nucleotides, the CDR3 is TGTGCCAGCAGCTTAGGCCAAAGTACAGGGAGGTCAGAGACCCAGTACTTC. It is translated as CASSLGQSTGRSETQYF.